Below are 13 T cell receptor beta chains sequenced from a single sample in a study of blood T cells in healthy people across ages. Primers used in a second PCR of roughly 7 to 12 cycles were a sample-barcoded 5' primer and a J-beta primer mix. TCRdb re-called the 5' RACE reads with MiXCR, one entry per CDR3 protein. The sample has hundreds of thousands of distinct CDR3 sequences, approximately 30% seen once. The sequencing sample was made of blood. All receptors derive from a woman older than 75 in good health.

This clonotype was seen just once. This chain connects TRBV2 to TRBJ2-1; D is unclear. Germline loops: CDR1 SNHLY, CDR2 FYNNEI. V lost 6 bases to trimming and J lost 10 bases, with 19 bases between them. The CDR3 extends over 14 amino acids. CDR3: CASRVGSPVDEQFF. The CDR3 nucleotides read TGTGCCAGCAGGGTAGGGTCACCAGTCGACGAGCAGTTCTTC.

This clonotype was detected ten times or more. The CDR3 bases are TGTGCCAGCAGCGAGGGACAGGGAAATGAAAAACTGTTTTTT. It encodes CASSEGQGNEKLFF. V is TRBV9 and J is TRBJ1-4, with 9 bases lining up with TRBD1. The V gene's germline CDR1 is SGDLS and CDR2 YYNGEE. Trimming at V came to 3 bases and at J to 5 bases, leaving 2 bases not matched to a gene. The CDR3 totals 14 residues.

This sequence joins TRBV6-1 and TRBJ1-5; perhaps TRBD1 as D (5 bases). The germline V gene encodes CDR1 MNHNS and CDR2 SASEGT. Trimming removed 1 base at V and 1 base at J, with 14 bases between. This CDR3 spans 17 amino acids. CDR3 coding DNA: TGTGCCAGCAGTGAAGGGGCTTGGAGGGACAGCAATCAGCCCCAGCATTTT. Encoded protein: CASSEGAWRDSNQPQHF.

In its sample, this clonotype was seen a few times. Being one base from a much bigger clone, this may be a read error. The chain joins TRBV12-3 or TRBV12-4 to TRBJ2-5; the match to TRBD2 covers 13 bases. The V gene end was trimmed by 5 bases and the J gene end by 5 bases; junction bases not matched to a gene: 8. The CDR3 contains 16 residues. In DNA, the CDR3 is TGTGCCAGCAGTCGACTAGCGGGGGGCGGTTGGGAGACCCAGTACTTC. Translated: CASSRLAGGGWETQYF.

In the case of this clonotype: One end of the junction fails to match germline, which may point to a read error. V gene TRBV3-1 combines with J gene TRBJ2-7; 9 nucleotides match TRBD2. The better agreement between TRBJ2-4 and the DNA end casts doubt on the J call. This CDR3 spans 17 amino acids. CDR1 and CDR2 (germline): LGHDT, YNNKEL (reference sequence). CDR3 residues: CVSSQDRNSGGVNIQYF. The CDR3 region has the DNA TGTGTCAGCAGTCAAGATCGTAATAGCGGGGGTGTAAACATTCAGTACTTC.

This clonotype came up many times. The CDR3 reads CASSVGVAPRTGSIYEQYF. CDR3 DNA sequence: TGTGCCAGCAGCGTAGGGGTAGCTCCGAGGACAGGGTCGATCTACGAGCAGTACTTC. The chain joins TRBV9 to TRBJ2-7, with 8 bases fitting TRBD1. The CDR3 loop spans 19 amino acids. CDR1 SGDLS and CDR2 YYNGEE come from the germline V gene. V shed 0 bases, J shed 3 bases, and the junction held 17 bases outside the gene matches.

This clonotype was counted at least ten times. This chain links TRBV25-1 with TRBJ2-5; no clear D. Germline CDR1 is MGHDK and CDR2 is SYGVNS. This CDR3 is 13 amino acids long. V was trimmed by 7 bases and J by 4 bases, leaving 13 bases between them. The CDR3 sequence: CASNPQTGETQYF. DNA for the CDR3: TGTGCCAGCAACCCCCAGACGGGAGAGACCCAGTACTTC.

A single count supports this clonotype. With a much larger clone just one base away, this may be a read error. The rearrangement links TRBV28 to TRBJ2-7, with 11 bases fitting TRBD2. The CDR3 totals 18 residues. The germline V gene has CDR1 MDHEN and CDR2 SYDVKM. V shed 4 bases and J 0 bases; nucleotides not matched to a gene: 11. In nucleotides, the CDR3 is TGTGCCAGCAGTTCCCTGCCTAGCGGGGGGACATACTCCTACGAGCAGTACTTC. It specifies CASSSLPSGGTYSYEQYF.

This clonotype appeared a single time. The V and J genes are TRBV7-8 and TRBJ2-6; 9 nucleotides align to TRBD1. Looked up from germline, CDR1 is SGHVS and CDR2 is FQNEAQ. The CDR3 sequence is 17 residues long. With V trimmed by 2 bases and J by 5 bases, 7 bases remained unmatched. In nucleotides, the CDR3 is TGTGCCAGCAGCTTATGGACAGGGGATCGTCGGGCCAACGTCCTGACTTTC. This gives the protein CASSLWTGDRRANVLTF.

This clonotype occurred a few times. A much larger clone differs by one base, so this may be a read error. The V and J genes are TRBV11-2 and TRBJ2-5, with D uncertain. Trimming removed 0 bases from V and 4 bases from J, with 15 bases in between. The CDR3 is 16 residues long. Germline CDR1 and CDR2: SGHAT and FQNNGV. This chain's CDR3 is CASSLDRSPWGETQYF. The DNA for the CDR3 is TGTGCCAGCAGCTTAGATCGAAGCCCGTGGGGAGAGACCCAGTACTTC. The whole variable domain, filled in from reference TRBV11-2 and TRBJ2-5, reads EAGVAQSPRYKIIEKRQSVAFWCNPISGHATLYWYQQILGQGPKLLIQFQNNGVVDDSQLPKDRFSAERLKGVDSTLKIQPAKLEDSAVYLCASSLDRSPWGETQYFGPGTRLLVL.

On this clonotype: This may stem from a read error, because a much larger clone lies one nucleotide away. Here the CDR3 reads CSASGAGPRGGYTF. The CDR3 region has the DNA TGCAGTGCTAGTGGTGCCGGGCCCCGTGGGGGCTACACCTTC. The J gene is TRBJ1-2, the V gene TRBV20-1; no definite D call. Germline CDR1 reads DFQATT; CDR2 reads SNEGSKA (reference sequence). V was clipped by 3 bases and J by 8 bases, with 19 bases between them. This CDR3 is built from 14 residues.

The chain combines TRBV6-1 with TRBJ1-5; the match to TRBD1 covers 8 bases. Trimming at V came to 6 bases and at J to 1 base, leaving 8 bases not matched to a gene. This CDR3 has 16 residues. Per the germline V gene, CDR1 is MNHNS and CDR2 is SASEGT. In nucleotides, the CDR3 is TGTGCCAGCAGGGATTCGGGACAGGCCAGCAATCAGCCCCAGCATTTT. This encodes CASRDSGQASNQPQHF.

Regarding this clonotype: Since a much larger clone is just one base distant, this may be a read error. This chain joins TRBV6-2 or TRBV6-3 and TRBJ2-5, with D unclear. Judging by the DNA end, TRBJ2-7 fits better; the J call may be wrong. The germline V gene encodes CDR1 MNHEY and CDR2 SVGEGT. The CDR3 is made up of 14 amino acids. The CDR3 spells CTSSYSTVLNEQYF. In nucleotides, the CDR3 is TGTACCAGCAGTTACTCGACGGTTCTTAACGAGCAGTACTTC.